This T cell receptor (beta chain) was identified in a study of cytomegalovirus exposure and HLA in healthy donors. Study summary: Falling in the Caucasian-associated ancestry cluster were 80% to 90% of 398 genotyped donors. Findings of the study overall: Indistinguishability led to the exclusion of some V segments, TRBV6-2 and TRBV6-3 included.

Healthy bone marrow donors supplied every sample. Notes on this clone: Its cognate antigen is unknown.

The J segment lost 4 bases and the V segment lost 4 bases, leaving 4 bases of the junction unmatched. Per the germline V gene, CDR1 is SGHVS and CDR2 is FNYEAQ. The CDR3 is made up of 14 amino acids. Researchers ran the PCR with 60 Vbeta and 13 Jbeta primers. Some clones are missing from TCRdb's copy, which holds only in-frame ones; the method was immunoSEQ multiplex PCR. The top ten hold less than 7% of the sample, which has 130,000 or so clones, approximately 8.7% seen once. The origin of this receptor is a man aged 40-55 years in good health and CMV-seronegative. Source material: PBMCs. The J gene is TRBJ2-3, the V gene TRBV7-6; the match to TRBD1 covers 8 bases. In nucleotides, the CDR3 is TGTGCCAGCAGCTCTCGGACAGGGCCAGATACGCAGTATTTT. This codes for CASSSRTGPDTQYF.